This entry lists 2 T cell receptor beta chains sequenced from one sample in a study of blood T cell repertoires in COVID-19. This table comes from immunoSEQ multiplex PCR, and its TCRdb copy is limited to in-frame clones, with some not included. The repertoire consists of about 240,000 clones, with more than 70% occurring once and the leading ten covering 10% to 15%. The specimen was peripheral blood. The receptors come from a man at least 80 years old with acute or convalescent COVID-19.

The chain uses TRBV5-1 and TRBJ1-3, with 11 nucleotides matching TRBD1. Germline V gene lookup returns CDR1 SGHRS and CDR2 YFSETQ. Trimming removed 4 bases from V and 4 bases from J; junction bases left unmatched: 7. This CDR3 region has 16 residues. The CDR3 loop is CASSPGQGVGGNTIYF. As DNA, the CDR3 is TGCGCCAGCAGCCCGGGACAGGGGGTCGGGGGAAACACCATATATTTT.

CDR3 sequence reads: CASSNPGANRVNEQFF. CDR3 sequence (DNA): TGTGCCAGCAGTAACCCAGGGGCCAACAGGGTAAATGAGCAGTTCTTC. This chain joins TRBV27 and TRBJ2-1; maybe TRBD1 (6 bases). Trimming removed 5 bases from V and 7 bases from J, with 21 bases in between. Germline CDR1 and CDR2: MNHEY and SMNVEV (reference sequence). This CDR3 spans 16 amino acids.